The 12 T cell receptor beta chains listed next were all sequenced from one sample in a study of T cell repertoires in cytomegalovirus infection. TCRdb reprocessed the reads with MiXCR, giving one entry per CDR3 protein. This sample yields 450,000 to 600,000 distinct CDR3 sequences, of which over 9% are seen a single time; more than 8.5% belongs to the top ten. Sequenced sample: PBMCs. The receptors originated from a human donor in good health (CMV status not recorded). Some clones in this sample may be carry-over from other donors' samples.

Worth noting for this clonotype: The junction does not match germline at one end; this may be a read error. The chain is built from TRBV2 and TRBJ2-2, with D uncertain. Germline assignment: CDR1 SNHLY and CDR2 FYNNEI. The CDR3 is 14 residues long. DNA for the CDR3: TGTGCCAACAGTGGCACCAAGAACACCGGGGAGCTGTTTTTT. It codes for CANSGTKNTGELFF. Using reference TRBV2 and TRBJ2-2 for the parts outside the CDR3, the full variable domain is EPEVTQTPSHQVTQMGQEVILRCVPISNHLYFYWYRQILGQKVEFLVSFYNNEISEKSEIFDDQFSVERPDGSNFTLKIRSTKLEDSAMYFCANSGTKNTGELFFGEGSRLTVL.

This clonotype was seen ten or more times. The V call is TRBV19, the J call TRBJ1-4; no definite D call. The CDR3 contains 11 residues. With 2 bases removed from V and 5 bases from J, the gap between germline ends came to 0 bases. Germline V gene data show CDR1 as LNHDA and CDR2 as SQIVND (reference sequence). CDR3 sequence reads: CASSINEKLFF. The DNA of the CDR3 is TGTGCCAGTAGTATAAATGAAAAACTGTTTTTT.

This clonotype appeared a single time. Given a much more abundant clone one base away, this may be a read error. The rearrangement joins TRBV7-2 to TRBJ2-3; TRBD2 aligns across 9 bases. Germline-derived CDR1 and CDR2 are SGHTA and FQGNSA. The CDR3 contains 15 residues. Trimming at V came to 5 bases and at J to 4 bases, leaving 7 bases not matched to a gene. CDR3 coding DNA: TGTGCCAGCAGCATTAGCGGGAGCGTCGCAGATACGCAGTATTTT. It encodes CASSISGSVADTQYF.

The rearrangement links TRBV5-6 to TRBJ2-1; D gene unclear. Germline CDR1 and CDR2: SGHDT and YYEEEE. The germline V and J ends were trimmed by 4 bases and 10 bases, with 12 bases remaining between them. The CDR3 covers 12 residues. The CDR3 loop reads CASSRPPREQFF. The CDR3 region has the DNA TGTGCCAGCAGCCGACCCCCCCGGGAGCAGTTCTTC. Full variable domain (rest looked up from reference TRBV5-6 and TRBJ2-1): DAGVTQSPTHLIKTRGQQVTLRCSPKSGHDTVSWYQQALGQGPQFIFQYYEEEERQRGNFPDRFSGHQFPNYSSELNVNALLLGDSALYLCASSRPPREQFFGPGTRLTVL.

This clonotype was observed at least ten times. V gene TRBV28 combines with J gene TRBJ1-5; 8 bases are a match to TRBD1. Germline V lookup: CDR1 MDHEN, CDR2 SYDVKM. The CDR3 has 18 amino acids. The J segment lost 2 bases and the V segment lost 2 bases, leaving 11 bases of the junction unmatched. CDR3 residues: CASSLGRGPRSGNQPQHF. In DNA form, the CDR3 reads TGTGCCAGCAGTTTAGGCAGGGGGCCTCGGAGTGGCAATCAGCCCCAGCATTTT.

This chain joins TRBV18 and TRBJ1-1, with D tentatively TRBD1 (5 bases). CDR1 and CDR2 (germline): KGHSH, LQKENI. This CDR3 has 12 residues. Trimming removed 6 bases from V and 4 bases from J, with 9 bases in between. In DNA, the CDR3 is TGTGCCAGCTCCCAACAGGTCACTGAAGCTTTCTTT. Translating it yields CASSQQVTEAFF. Variable domain in full (rest from reference TRBV18 and TRBJ1-1): NAGVMQNPRHLVRRRGQEARLRCSPMKGHSHVYWYRQLPEEGLKFMVYLQKENIIDESGMPKERFSAEFPKEGPSILRIQQVVRGDSAAYFCASSQQVTEAFFGQGTRLTVV.

The V call is TRBV19, the J call TRBJ1-1, with D maybe TRBD1 (5 bases). V was cut by 3 bases and J by 0 bases, with 14 bases left in between. CDR3 length: 16 amino acids. Per germline, CDR1 LNHDA and CDR2 SQIVND (reference sequence). CDR3 DNA: TGTGCCAGTAGTATGAGGTGGCAGGGTATGAACACTGAAGCTTTCTTT. It is translated as CASSMRWQGMNTEAFF.

Worth noting for this clonotype: A read error may produce the germline difference seen at one junction end. The chain has TRBV5-4 and TRBJ1-1; 7 positions match TRBD1. The CDR3 has 14 amino acids. Germline assignment: CDR1 SGHNT and CDR2 YYREEE (reference sequence). The CDR3 loop reads CASSLGGQNTEALF. The DNA of the CDR3 is TGTGCCAGCAGCTTGGGGGGACAGAACACTGAAGCTCTCTTT.

This clonotype was seen a few times. The rearrangement uses TRBV5-8 and TRBJ2-1; TRBD2 is a possible D gene (7 bases). V lost 2 bases to trimming and J lost 8 bases, with 17 bases between them. Per the germline V gene, CDR1 is SGHTS and CDR2 is YDEGEE. CDR3 length: 15 residues. CDR3 sequence: CASSLGGARVDEQFF. The DNA for the CDR3 is TGTGCCAGCAGCTTAGGGGGGGCGCGCGTTGATGAGCAGTTCTTC.

This clonotype was seen many times. The genes are TRBV19 and TRBJ1-1; 8 bases are shared with TRBD1. The germline V gene encodes CDR1 LNHDA and CDR2 SQIVND (reference sequence). V lost 4 bases to trimming and J lost 1 base; unmatched junction nucleotides: 5. The CDR3 has 15 amino acids. The chain's CDR3 is CASSTGDRWNTEAFF. The CDR3 DNA is TGTGCCAGTAGTACCGGGGACAGGTGGAACACTGAAGCTTTCTTT.

This clonotype came up a few times. This chain joins TRBV29-1 and TRBJ1-1; D gene uncertain. V was clipped by 4 bases and J by 0 bases, with 9 bases between them. This CDR3 is 13 amino acids long. CDR1 SQVTM and CDR2 ANQGSEA come from the germline V gene. CDR3 in amino acids: CSVGVSLNTEAFF. The DNA of the CDR3 is TGCAGCGTTGGGGTCAGTCTGAACACTGAAGCTTTCTTT.

This clonotype was seen repeatedly, ten times or more. The rearrangement uses TRBV28 and TRBJ2-5; TRBD1 aligns across 8 bases. Germline V gene lookup returns CDR1 MDHEN and CDR2 SYDVKM. Germline trimming cut 4 bases from V and 2 bases from J; bases unmatched to any gene: 9. There are 16 residues in the CDR3. CDR3 region: CASSSPSNRGQETQYF. CDR3 DNA sequence: TGTGCCAGCAGTTCCCCATCCAACAGGGGGCAAGAGACCCAGTACTTC.